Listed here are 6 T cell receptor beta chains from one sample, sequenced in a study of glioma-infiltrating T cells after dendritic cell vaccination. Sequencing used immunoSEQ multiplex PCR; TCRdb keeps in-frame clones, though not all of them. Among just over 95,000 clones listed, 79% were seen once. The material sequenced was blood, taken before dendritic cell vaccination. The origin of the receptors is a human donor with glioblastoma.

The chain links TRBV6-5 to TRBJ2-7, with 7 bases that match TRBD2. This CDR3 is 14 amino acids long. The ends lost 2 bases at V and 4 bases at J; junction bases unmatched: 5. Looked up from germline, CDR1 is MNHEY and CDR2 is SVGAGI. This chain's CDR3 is CASSYGRAEYEQYF. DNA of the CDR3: TGTGCCAGCAGTTACGGGAGGGCCGAGTACGAGCAGTACTTC.

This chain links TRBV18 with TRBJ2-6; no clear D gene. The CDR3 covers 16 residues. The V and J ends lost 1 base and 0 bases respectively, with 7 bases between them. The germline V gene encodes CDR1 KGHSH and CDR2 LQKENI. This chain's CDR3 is CASSPLLGSGANVLTF. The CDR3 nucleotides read TGTGCCAGCTCACCACTCCTCGGCTCTGGGGCCAACGTCCTGACTTTC.

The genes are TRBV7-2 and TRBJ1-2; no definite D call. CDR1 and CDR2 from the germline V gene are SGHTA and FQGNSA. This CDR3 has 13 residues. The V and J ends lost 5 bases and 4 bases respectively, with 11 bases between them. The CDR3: CASSQVGVYGYTF. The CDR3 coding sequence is TGTGCCAGCAGCCAGGTGGGCGTCTATGGCTACACCTTC.

CDR3: CASSFEYGRTSGANVLTF. CDR3 in DNA: TGTGCCAGCAGTTTTGAATATGGGAGAACCTCTGGGGCCAACGTCCTGACTTTC. The chain combines TRBV27 with TRBJ2-6, with D maybe TRBD2 (5 bases). Germline CDR1 is MNHEY and CDR2 is SMNVEV (reference sequence). The CDR3 has 18 residues. The V end was cut by 3 bases, the J end by 0 bases, with 15 bases between.

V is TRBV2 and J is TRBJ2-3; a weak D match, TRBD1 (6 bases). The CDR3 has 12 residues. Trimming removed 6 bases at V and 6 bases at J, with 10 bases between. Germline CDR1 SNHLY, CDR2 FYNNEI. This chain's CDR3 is CASRNRADTQYF. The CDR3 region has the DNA TGTGCCAGCAGGAACAGGGCCGATACGCAGTATTTT.

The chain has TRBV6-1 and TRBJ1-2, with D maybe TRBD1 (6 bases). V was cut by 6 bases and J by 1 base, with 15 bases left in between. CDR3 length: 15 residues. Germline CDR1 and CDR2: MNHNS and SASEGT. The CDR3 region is CASRTGTLHNYGYTF. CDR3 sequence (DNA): TGTGCCAGCAGGACCGGGACACTACATAACTATGGCTACACCTTC.